The 14 T cell receptor beta chains below come from one sample, sequenced in a study of cytomegalovirus exposure and HLA in healthy donors. Clones were read by immunoSEQ multiplex PCR, and TCRdb kept only the in-frame ones, dropping some. Of about 76,000 clones detected, approximately 95% appear once; the ten largest clones hold 1.5% to 1.8%. The sequenced material came from PBMCs. These receptors came from a man between 18 and 29 years old in good health and CMV-seropositive.

V is TRBV5-1 and J is TRBJ2-2, with TRBD1 as a possible D gene (6 bases). Per the germline V gene, CDR1 is SGHRS and CDR2 is YFSETQ. Trimming stripped 4 bases from V and 6 bases from J, with 13 bases between. The CDR3 has 14 amino acids. CDR3 nucleotide sequence: TGCGCCAGCAGCATTAGACAGGTCTCCGGGGAGCTGTTTTTT. Encoded protein: CASSIRQVSGELFF. Supplemented by reference TRBV5-1 and TRBJ2-2, the full variable domain reads KAGVTQTPRYLIKTRGQQVTLSCSPISGHRSVSWYQQTPGQGLQFLFEYFSETQRNKGNFPGRFSGRQFSNSRSEMNVSTLELGDSALYLCASSIRQVSGELFFGEGSRLTVL.

This clone was counted once. The chain joins TRBV5-1 to TRBJ2-2; perhaps TRBD1 as D (6 bases). Germline CDR1 and CDR2: SGHRS and YFSETQ. This CDR3 is built from 15 residues. The V end lost 4 bases, the J end lost 3 bases, and 13 bases lay between the germline ends. CDR3: CASSPLDSYTGELFF. CDR3 coding DNA: TGCGCCAGCAGCCCATTGGACAGCTACACCGGGGAGCTGTTTTTT.

The V gene is TRBV6-1, the J gene TRBJ2-3, with 13 bases that match TRBD2. V trimming: 10 bases; J trimming: 4 bases; junction bases outside the gene matches: 5. This CDR3 is 14 amino acids long. CDR1 is MNHNS, CDR2 SASEGT, per germline. Here the CDR3 reads CATGTSGIADTQYF. The CDR3 DNA sequence: TGTGCCACCGGGACTAGCGGGATCGCAGATACGCAGTATTTT.

The chain uses TRBV7-3 and TRBJ2-1; TRBD2 agrees at 7 bases. This CDR3 spans 13 amino acids. CDR1 is SGHTA and CDR2 is FQGTGA in the germline V gene. V gave up 0 bases and J gave up 8 bases; unmatched junction bases: 1. CDR3 region: CASSLTRGDEQFF. For the CDR3, the DNA is TGTGCCAGCAGCTTAACACGGGGGGATGAGCAGTTCTTC.

The J gene is TRBJ1-2, the V gene TRBV6-1, with TRBD1 as a possible D gene (6 bases). Germline CDR1 is MNHNS and CDR2 is SASEGT. The CDR3 has 17 amino acids. V lost 0 bases to trimming and J lost 0 bases, with 14 bases between them. The CDR3 loop reads CASSEAYRGQTNYGYTF. The CDR3 nucleotides read TGTGCCAGCAGTGAAGCATATCGAGGACAGACTAACTATGGCTACACCTTC.

V gene TRBV25-1 combines with J gene TRBJ2-5; TRBD2 agrees at 8 bases. This CDR3 comprises 17 residues. The V segment lost 1 base and the J segment 5 bases; nucleotides outside the gene matches: 12. Germline V gene data show CDR1 as MGHDK and CDR2 as SYGVNS. The CDR3 is CASSESGTSGLEETQYF. CDR3 sequence (DNA): TGTGCCAGCAGTGAATCGGGAACTAGCGGCCTAGAGGAGACCCAGTACTTC. The full variable domain, its missing parts supplied by reference TRBV25-1 and TRBJ2-5, is EADIYQTPRYLVIGTGKKITLECSQTMGHDKMYWYQQDPGMELHLIHYSYGVNSTEKGDLSSESTVSRIRTEHFPLTLESARPSHTSQYLCASSESGTSGLEETQYFGPGTRLLVL.

The chain carries TRBV21-1 and TRBJ2-7; the D call of TRBD2 is as the table states it, not checked on the DNA. TRBV21-1 is an annotated pseudogene. The CDR3 totals 18 residues. In DNA form, the CDR3 reads TGTGCCAGCAGCAAATGTTCTTCTAGCGGGAGTTATATCTACGAGCAGTACTTC. Translated: CASSKCSSSGSYIYEQYF.

This rearrangement joins TRBV27 to TRBJ2-3; D gene uncertain. There are 12 residues in the CDR3. The germline gives CDR1 MNHEY, CDR2 SMNVEV (reference sequence). Trimming cost V 4 bases and J 5 bases, with 7 bases left between them. Written as DNA, the CDR3 is TGTGCCAGCAGTTATTTCGGAGATACGCAGTATTTT. It yields the protein CASSYFGDTQYF.

The V call is TRBV27, the J call TRBJ2-3, with TRBD2 as a possible D gene (5 bases). The CDR3 sequence is 13 residues long. With 2 bases removed from V and 6 bases from J, the gap between germline ends came to 9 bases. Germline CDR1 reads MNHEY; CDR2 reads SMNVEV (reference sequence). The CDR3 protein is CASSLLARDTQYF. CDR3 bases: TGTGCCAGCAGTTTACTAGCCCGGGATACGCAGTATTTT.

This clone appeared a single time. This rearrangement joins TRBV2 to TRBJ2-5, with D maybe TRBD1 (5 bases). Looked up from germline, CDR1 is SNHLY and CDR2 is FYNNEI. This CDR3 has 15 residues. V was trimmed by 1 base and J by 1 base, leaving 10 bases between them. The CDR3 DNA sequence: TGTGCCAGCAGTGAAGGATACAGGATCCAAGAGACCCAGTACTTC. Translation gives CASSEGYRIQETQYF.

V usage is TRBV2 and J usage is TRBJ1-2; tentative D call: TRBD1 (5 bases). Looked up from germline, CDR1 is SNHLY and CDR2 is FYNNEI. V lost 6 bases, J lost 4 bases, and 15 bases lay in between. The CDR3 spans 14 residues. The CDR3 sequence: CASRELTAFYGYTF. The CDR3 DNA reads as TGTGCCAGCAGGGAGCTGACAGCCTTCTATGGCTACACCTTC.

The J gene is TRBJ2-1, the V gene TRBV7-9; the D gene is possibly TRBD1 (6 bases). The CDR3 extends over 15 amino acids. Germline CDR1 is SEHNR and CDR2 is FQNEAQ (reference sequence). V gave up 5 bases and J gave up 0 bases, with 11 bases separating them. The CDR3, as DNA: TGTGCCAGCAGCCTGACAGGCCGCTCCTACAATGAGCAGTTCTTC. Residues: CASSLTGRSYNEQFF.

The chain has TRBV4-1 and TRBJ2-7, with D perhaps TRBD2 (6 bases). CDR3 length equals 14 residues. Deletions cut 3 bases from V and 4 bases from J, with 13 bases between. Germline V gene data show CDR1 as MGHRA and CDR2 as YSYEKL. CDR3 nucleotides: TGCGCCAGCAGCCAGGGGACTTTTACTTACGAGCAGTACTTC. It encodes CASSQGTFTYEQYF.

The chain's CDR3 is CAISPSDRSINYGYTF. The CDR3 region has the DNA TGTGCCATCAGTCCGTCGGACAGGTCGATCAACTATGGCTACACCTTC. The chain carries TRBV10-3 and TRBJ1-2, with 7 bases identical to TRBD1. V shed 5 bases and J 2 bases; nucleotides not matched to a gene: 11. This CDR3 spans 16 amino acids. In germline, CDR1 is ENHRY, CDR2 SYGVKD.